This T cell receptor (beta chain) was captured in a study of blood T cell repertoires in COVID-19. Overall study context: T cells, B-cell-depleted T cells, or PBMCs supplied cDNA or gDNA.

Authors' processing steps: Researchers report that nucleated cell counts were estimated from reference gene primer amplification. The table came from immunoSEQ multiplex PCR; TCRdb's copy has only in-frame clones and leaves some out. D and trimming come from the DNA, and the V and J calls and clone size come from that table. The sample lists some 130,000 clones, about 72% seen once, with around 2% in the top ten. This CDR3 contains 15 residues. CDR1 is MNHEY, CDR2 SMNVEV, per germline (reference sequence). After removal of 5 bases from V and 6 bases from J, the junction contained 5 bases not matched to a gene.

V gene TRBV27 combines with J gene TRBJ2-2, with 11 positions matching TRBD1. The source material was peripheral blood. The clonotype was recovered from a woman aged 65 to 85 with acute or convalescent COVID-19. The CDR3 sequence: CASSPGTGGSGELFF. CDR3 bases: TGTGCCAGCAGTCCCGGGACAGGGGGGTCCGGGGAGCTGTTTTTT.